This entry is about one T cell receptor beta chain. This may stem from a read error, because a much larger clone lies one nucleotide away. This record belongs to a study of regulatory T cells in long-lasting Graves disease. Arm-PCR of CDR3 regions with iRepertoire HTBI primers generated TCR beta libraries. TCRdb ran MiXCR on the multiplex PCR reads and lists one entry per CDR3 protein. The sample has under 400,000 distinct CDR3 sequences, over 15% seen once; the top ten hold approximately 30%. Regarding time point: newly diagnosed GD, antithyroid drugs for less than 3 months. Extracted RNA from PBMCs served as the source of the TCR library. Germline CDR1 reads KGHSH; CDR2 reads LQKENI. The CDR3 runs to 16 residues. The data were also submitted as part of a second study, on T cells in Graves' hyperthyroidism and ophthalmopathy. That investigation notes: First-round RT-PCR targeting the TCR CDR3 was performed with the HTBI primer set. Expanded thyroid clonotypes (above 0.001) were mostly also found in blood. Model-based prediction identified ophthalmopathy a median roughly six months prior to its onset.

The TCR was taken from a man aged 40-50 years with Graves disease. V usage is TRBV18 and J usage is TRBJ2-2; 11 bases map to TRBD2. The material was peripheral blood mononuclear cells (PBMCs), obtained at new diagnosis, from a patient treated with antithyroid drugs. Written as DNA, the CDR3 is TGTGCCAGCTCAGAGACTAGCGGGGCGAACACCGGGGAGCCGTTTTTT. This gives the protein CASSETSGANTGEPFF.